This T cell receptor beta chain was sequenced for a study of technical replicates of blood from a few donors. The data were produced by immunoSEQ multiplex PCR, yet TCRdb's version contains in-frame clones alone and is incomplete. The sample records roughly 79,000 clones, approximately 94% being singletons. Germline loops: CDR1 LGHNT, CDR2 FRNRAP. Trimming removed 6 bases from V and 7 bases from J, with 12 bases in between. This CDR3 has 13 residues. This TCR derives from a human donor in good health. The V gene is TRBV12-5, the J gene TRBJ1-4; TRBD1 might be the D (6 bases). Sequenced: T cells isolated from PBMCs. The CDR3 nucleotides read TGTGCTAGTGGCCCCGGGACAACTGAAAAACTGTTTTTT. This translates into CASGPGTTEKLFF.